This is a list of T cell receptor beta chains from one sample in a study of T cells in localized non-small cell lung cancer. Clones were read by immunoSEQ multiplex PCR, and TCRdb kept only the in-frame ones, dropping some. The sample holds 25,000 to 35,000 clones, around 90% seen once. Sequenced here: PBMCs, sampled before any cancer treatment. The receptors here all came from a man aged 35 to 69 with stage II lung adenocarcinoma. The CDR3 runs from the conserved cysteine through the conserved F or W. Each record gives: D gene, J gene, CDR3 length, clone size, V gene, CDR3 DNA, CDR3 protein. The D gene is left open where the match is weak. Clone size appears in some rows only: once, few, many, or a class for an expanded clone.

>NA|TRBJ1-2|12|NA|TRBV29-1
TGCAGCGTCCATCCGTCAGTCAATGGCTACACCTTC
CSVHPSVNGYTF
>NA|TRBJ1-1|11|NA|TRBV6-5
TGTGCCAGCGGAAGAGGGGGTGAAGCTTTCTTT
CASGRGGEAFF
>NA|TRBJ2-1|14|NA|TRBV6-5
TGTGCCAGCAGTTACTCGACGGTCGGAAATGAGCAGTTCTTC
CASSYSTVGNEQFF
>NA|TRBJ1-5|14|NA|TRBV23-1
TGCGCCAGCAGGCGTCTTGCCGGCAATCAGCCCCAGCATTTT
CASRRLAGNQPQHF
>NA|TRBJ2-5|15|NA|TRBV19
TGTGCCAGTGGGGGAAACGATACCTGCTTAGAGACCCAGTACTTC
CASGGNDTCLETQYF
>NA|TRBJ2-7|15|once|TRBV11-2
TGTGCCAGCAGCTTAAACAGGGTGAGCTCCTACGAGCAGTACTTC
CASSLNRVSSYEQYF
>TRBD1|TRBJ2-7|14|NA|TRBV27
TGTGCCAGCAGTTTACGAGGGGGCAACTACGAGCAGTACTTC
CASSLRGGNYEQYF
>TRBD1|TRBJ1-1|15|NA|TRBV15
TGTGCCACCAGCAGGGATCCGGGACAGGGGGCTGGAGCTTTCTTT
CATSRDPGQGAGAFF
>NA|TRBJ2-1|14|NA|TRBV5-6
TGTGCCAGCAGCTTAACGGTTTCCTACAATGAGCAGTTCTTC
CASSLTVSYNEQFF
>NA|TRBJ2-2|16|NA|TRBV11-2
TGTGCCAGCAGCCCAGGAGGGGGCCCGAACACCGGGGAGCTGTTTTTT
CASSPGGGPNTGELFF
>NA|TRBJ2-3|17|NA|TRBV19
TGTGCCAGTAGCCCCTTTAGAGGGATCCCAGGGGCAGATACGCAGTATTTT
CASSPFRGIPGADTQYF
>TRBD1|TRBJ2-3|16|NA|TRBV28
TGTGCCAGCAGTTCCATGTCCGGGACAGGGGCAGATACGCAGTATTTT
CASSSMSGTGADTQYF
>TRBD1|TRBJ2-1|16|NA|TRBV7-9
TGTGCCAGCAGACCCGGGACAGGGTTTGAGTACAATGAGCAGTTCTTC
CASRPGTGFEYNEQFF
>NA|TRBJ1-3|15|NA|TRBV5-1
TGCGCCAGCAGCACCTCAGGAGCCCCTGGAAACACCATATATTTT
CASSTSGAPGNTIYF
>NA|TRBJ1-4|16|once|TRBV6-1
TGTGCCAGCAGTGAAGGAAAACGGGCACTTCCGGAAAAACTGTTTTTT
CASSEGKRALPEKLFF
>TRBD2|TRBJ2-7|17|NA|TRBV4-2
TGTGCCAGCAGCCAAGAGAGGGGCGGGAGGCCCTTCTACGAGCAGTACTTC
CASSQERGGRPFYEQYF
>TRBD2|TRBJ2-2|16|NA|TRBV27
TGTGCCAGCAGTTTATCGAGGACTAGCTATGGCGGGGAGCTGTTTTTT
CASSLSRTSYGGELFF
>TRBD2|TRBJ2-3|17|NA|TRBV11-2
TGTGCCAGCAGCTTTAGTTCGTCTAGCGGGAGCACAGATACGCAGTATTTT
CASSFSSSSGSTDTQYF
>NA|TRBJ2-3|13|NA|TRBV6-6
TGTGCCAGCAGTTACTCGAGGGTCGATACGCAGTATTTT
CASSYSRVDTQYF
>TRBD2|TRBJ2-3|15|NA|TRBV6-1
TGTGCCAGCAGTGTCACTAGCGGGAGAACAGATACGCAGTATTTT
CASSVTSGRTDTQYF
>NA|TRBJ1-2|12|NA|TRBV19
TGTGCCAGTAGGGAATGGGGTCGGGGCTACACCTTC
CASREWGRGYTF
>NA|TRBJ2-1|8|NA|TRBV20-1
TGCAGTGCTAGAACTGGGTTCTTC
CSARTGFF
>NA|TRBJ2-4|14|NA|TRBV5-6
TGTGCCAGCAGCTTGTATGACAGAACAAACATTCAGTACTTC
CASSLYDRTNIQYF
>NA|TRBJ2-7|16|NA|TRBV28
TGTGCCAGCAGTTTTGGCCGGGCAGGGTCATCCTACGAGCAGTGCTTC
CASSFGRAGSSYEQCF
>TRBD2|TRBJ2-3|16|NA|TRBV7-7
TGTGCCAGCAGCGAGGGACGGCTAGCGGGAGGAGATACGCAGTATTTT
CASSEGRLAGGDTQYF
>TRBD2|TRBJ2-1|14|NA|TRBV28
TGTGCCTCCCTCGGGACTAGCAAATACAATGAGCAGTTCTTC
CASLGTSKYNEQFF
>NA|TRBJ1-5|15|NA|TRBV18
TGTGCCAGCTCACTCGGGACGGGAGTTAATCAGCCCCAGCATTTT
CASSLGTGVNQPQHF
>TRBD2|TRBJ2-5|14|NA|TRBV18
TGTGCCAGCTCACCACCTGCTAGCGGGAGCAAGCAGTACTTC
CASSPPASGSKQYF
>NA|TRBJ2-5|13|NA|TRBV6-6
TGTGCCAGCAGCCCAGGGGTACGGGAGACCCAGTACTTC
CASSPGVRETQYF
>TRBD2|TRBJ2-3|14|NA|TRBV19
TGTGCCAGTAGTTCCACGACTAGCTCAGATACGCAGTATTTT
CASSSTTSSDTQYF
>NA|TRBJ2-5|15|NA|TRBV2
TGTGCCAGCCGGAGGGGGTCAGGGGACCAAGAGACCCAGTACTTC
CASRRGSGDQETQYF
>TRBD1|TRBJ1-1|13|once|TRBV29-1
TGCAGCGTTGATTCGGGGACAGGGCCCACATATAGCTTT
CSVDSGTGPTYSF
>TRBD1|TRBJ2-7|15|NA|TRBV11-1
TGTGCCAGCAGCTTTAGGACAGGGGATGCCTACGAGCAGTACTTC
CASSFRTGDAYEQYF
>NA|TRBJ2-5|12|NA|TRBV28
TGTGCCAGCAGTTTAAATTTCGAGACCCAGTACTTC
CASSLNFETQYF
>NA|TRBJ2-1|16|NA|TRBV9
TGTGCCAGCAGCCATTCTACGGGAGCCGGCTACAATGAGCAGTTCTTC
CASSHSTGAGYNEQFF
>NA|TRBJ2-5|16|NA|TRBV15
TGTGCCACCAGCGGAATTCTACTATCTATCCAAGAGACCCAGTACTTC
CATSGILLSIQETQYF
>TRBD1|TRBJ1-2|16|NA|TRBV7-2
TGTGCCAGCAGCCTCCCCGGACAGGGGATTCGCTATGGCTACACCTTC
CASSLPGQGIRYGYTF
>TRBD1|TRBJ1-2|14|NA|TRBV5-6
TGTGCCAGCAGTCGGGAACAGGGGGCCTCTGGCTACACCTTC
CASSREQGASGYTF
>NA|TRBJ1-1|13|NA|TRBV11-2
TGTGCCAGCAGCTTAGATCGTGCAGCTGAAGCTTTCTTT
CASSLDRAAEAFF
>NA|TRBJ1-1|14|once|TRBV10-2
TGCGCCAGCAGTGAACAGGGAAGTGTCGCTGAAGCTTTCTTT
CASSEQGSVAEAFF
>NA|TRBJ2-3|12|NA|TRBV12-5
TGTGCTAGTGATTCTGGGACAGATACGCAGTATTTT
CASDSGTDTQYF